This paragraph covers one T cell receptor beta chain sequence. V trimming: 1 base; J trimming: 4 bases; junction bases outside the gene matches: 4. CDR3 length: 15 residues. A second about 7 to 11 cycle PCR used barcoded and J-beta primers. Each TCR beta cDNA got a 12-nucleotide random molecular identifier. TCRdb re-analysed the 5' RACE reads in MiXCR, keeping a single row per CDR3 protein. The sample contains 500,000 to 600,000 distinct CDR3 sequences, roughly a quarter of which appear only once. The data derive from a study of blood T cells in healthy people across ages. Overall study: About one barcoded TCR beta cDNA was captured per two T cells.

J is TRBJ1-2 and V is TRBV12-3 or TRBV12-4, with 9 bases lining up with TRBD1. This receptor was identified in a woman between 70 and 85 years old in good health. Specimen: blood. CDR3 bases: TGTGCCAGCAGTTTAGAGGGACAGGGAGGCTATGGCTACACCTTC. Its protein product is CASSLEGQGGYGYTF.